This is a list of T cell receptor beta chains from one sample in a study of T cell responses to AZD1222 COVID-19 vaccine. Sequenced by immunoSEQ multiplex PCR; TCRdb stores in-frame clones only, minus some. The repertoire holds 100,000 or so clones, with nearly 90% as singletons. Sample: peripheral blood, taken on day 0 of AZD1222 vaccination. These receptors were collected from an adult in good health. Both conserved end residues are part of each CDR3. The order of the fields is CDR3 protein, CDR3 DNA, J gene, V gene, clone size, D gene. The D gene is left open where the match is weak. Size tells how often a clone was seen (once, few, many) or the class of an expanded clone, and some rows leave it out.

CSASRSVSRTEAFF TGCAGTGCTAGTCGCTCGGTTTCAAGGACTGAAGCTTTCTTT TRBJ1-1 TRBV20-1 NA NA
CASSQGVVAGGNEQFF TGTGCCAGCAGCCAAGGGGTAGTAGCGGGAGGTAATGAGCAGTTCTTC TRBJ2-1 TRBV3-1/TRBV3-2 NA TRBD2
CASTLAGTSYNEQFF TGTGCCAGCACATTAGCGGGGACTTCTTACAATGAGCAGTTCTTC TRBJ2-1 TRBV21-1 NA NA
CASSAGLAPDTQYF TGTGCCAGCAGCGCGGGACTAGCCCCAGATACGCAGTATTTT TRBJ2-3 TRBV9 NA TRBD2
CASSPTTGSGNTIYF TGCGCCAGCAGCCCCACGACAGGTTCTGGAAACACCATATATTTT TRBJ1-3 TRBV5-1 NA NA
CASSNRGDARLPQHF TGTGCCAGCAGCAACCGGGGAGACGCTCGACTTCCCCAGCATTTT TRBJ1-5 TRBV21-1 once NA
CASSPAVLGLGANEKLFF TGTGCCAGCAGCCCAGCGGTCCTAGGTTTAGGGGCTAATGAAAAACTGTTTTTT TRBJ1-4 TRBV9 NA NA
CASSPGGFSYNEQFF TGTGCCAGCAGCCCAGGGGGGTTCTCCTACAATGAGCAGTTCTTC TRBJ2-1 TRBV5-4 NA NA
CASSISTGAGNTIYF TGTGCCAGTAGTATTTCCACAGGGGCGGGAAACACCATATATTTT TRBJ1-3 TRBV19 NA TRBD1
CASSEGSGSTDTQYF TGTGCCAGCAGTGAGGGGAGCGGGAGCACAGATACGCAGTATTTT TRBJ2-3 TRBV6-4 NA NA
CASSIFPRDRGFTSTDTQYF TGTGCCAGCAGCATATTCCCCCGGGACAGGGGGTTTACTAGCACAGATACGCAGTATTTT TRBJ2-3 TRBV21-1 NA NA
CASSPQGAGTEAFF TGTGCCAGCAGTCCACAGGGGGCTGGGACTGAAGCTTTCTTT TRBJ1-1 TRBV6-5 NA TRBD1
CASRERDRRNTEAFF TGTGCCAGCAGGGAGCGGGATCGGAGGAACACTGAAGCTTTCTTT TRBJ1-1 TRBV27 few NA
CASSIGQSSGNTIYF TGTGCCAGTAGTATAGGACAGAGCTCTGGAAACACCATATATTTT TRBJ1-3 TRBV19 NA NA
CSVWQGEGEQFF TGCAGCGTTTGGCAGGGGGAGGGTGAGCAGTTCTTC TRBJ2-1 TRBV29-1 NA NA
CASTSQGRNNYGYTF TGTGCCAGCACATCCCAGGGCAGGAATAACTATGGCTACACCTTC TRBJ1-2 TRBV2 NA NA
CASSPVKGTLESYGYTF TGTGCCAGCAGCCCGGTGAAAGGGACATTAGAGTCGTATGGCTACACCTTC TRBJ1-2 TRBV5-1 NA NA
CASSPRRAGDTQYF TGTGCCAGCTCACCTCGGCGGGCCGGAGATACGCAGTATTTT TRBJ2-3 TRBV18 NA NA
CASSLTGAAPETQYF TGTGCCAGTAGCTTAACTGGGGCGGCACCAGAGACCCAGTACTTC TRBJ2-5 TRBV19 NA NA
CASRPGLNASAEAFF TGCGCCAGCAGGCCGGGCCTAAACGCGTCCGCTGAAGCTTTCTTT TRBJ1-1 TRBV23-1 once NA
CASSSPQGTLEAFF TGTGCCAGCAGTTCCCCACAGGGGACCCTAGAAGCTTTCTTT TRBJ1-1 TRBV6-5 once TRBD1
CASSQEKGGSGANVLTF TGTGCCAGCAGCCAAGAAAAAGGGGGCTCTGGGGCCAACGTCCTGACTTTC TRBJ2-6 TRBV4-2 NA NA
CASSYAQDSNVLTF TGTGCCAGCAGTTACGCACAGGATTCAAACGTCCTGACTTTC TRBJ2-6 TRBV6-5 NA NA
CASSLQSGAGGPRTGELFF TGTGCCAGCAGCTTACAATCCGGCGCGGGAGGCCCTCGTACCGGGGAGCTGTTTTTT TRBJ2-2 TRBV5-1 NA TRBD2
CASSSDRYNEQFF TGTGCCAGCAGCTCGGACAGGTACAATGAGCAGTTCTTC TRBJ2-1 TRBV13 NA TRBD1
CASSQEEPRLNTEAFF TGCGCCAGCAGCCAAGAGGAACCCCGCTTAAACACTGAAGCTTTCTTT TRBJ1-1 TRBV4-3 NA NA
CAERGQGVFPRTGYTF TGTGCCGAGAGGGGGCAGGGGGTATTCCCGAGGACTGGCTACACCTTC TRBJ1-2 TRBV30 few TRBD1
CSVASKQRQGAYRNEQFF TGCAGCGTTGCATCTAAACAAAGACAGGGGGCTTACCGAAATGAGCAGTTCTTC TRBJ2-1 TRBV29-1 NA TRBD1
CASSQGRGGWNEQFF TGCGCCAGCAGCCAAGGCAGGGGGGGCTGGAATGAGCAGTTCTTC TRBJ2-1 TRBV4-1 NA NA
CASSYSHGTGGGYTF TGTGCCAGCAGTTACTCTCACGGGACAGGGGGTGGCTACACCTTC TRBJ1-2 TRBV6-5 NA TRBD1
CASSPTGYQETQYF TGTGCCAGCAGTCCGACAGGGTACCAAGAGACCCAGTACTTC TRBJ2-5 TRBV27 few TRBD1
CASSSEKIQDWDYGYTF TGTGCCAGCAGTTCAGAGAAAATACAGGACTGGGACTATGGCTACACCTTC TRBJ1-2 TRBV5-6 NA NA
CASSEAGTGYNEQFF TGTGCCAGCAGTGAAGCCGGGACCGGTTACAATGAGCAGTTCTTC TRBJ2-1 TRBV6-1 NA NA
CATSRGPGQGGGYTF TGTGCCACCAGCAGAGGCCCCGGACAGGGAGGCGGCTACACCTTC TRBJ1-2 TRBV15 once TRBD1
CASSLGWAGDTEAFF TGTGCCAGCAGTCTGGGGTGGGCAGGAGACACTGAAGCTTTCTTT TRBJ1-1 TRBV7-9 NA NA
CASSLTGVANYGYTF TGTGCCAGCAGCTTAACAGGGGTAGCTAACTATGGCTACACCTTC TRBJ1-2 TRBV7-2 NA TRBD1
CASTGTGWYEQFF TGTGCCAGCACAGGGACAGGGTGGTATGAGCAGTTCTTC TRBJ2-1 TRBV2 NA TRBD1
CASSQDRAANQPQHF TGCGCCAGCAGCCAAGATAGGGCAGCCAATCAGCCCCAGCATTTT TRBJ1-5 TRBV4-3 few NA
CASSLIRDSPLHF TGTGCCAGCAGCTTAATTCGTGATTCACCCCTCCACTTT TRBJ1-6 TRBV7-8 NA NA
CASSQEGTGHEQYF TGCGCCAGCAGCCAAGAAGGGACAGGGCACGAGCAGTACTTC TRBJ2-7 TRBV4-3 once TRBD1
CAWRATPTGAGYTF TGTGCCTGGAGGGCGACCCCGACAGGGGCTGGCTACACCTTC TRBJ1-2 TRBV30 NA TRBD1
CASTRDSRYNEQFF TGTGCCAGCACCCGGGACTCAAGGTACAATGAGCAGTTCTTC TRBJ2-1 TRBV3-1/TRBV3-2 once NA
CASGLVADPSYGYTF TGTGCTAGTGGTTTGGTGGCCGACCCCAGCTATGGCTACACCTTC TRBJ1-2 TRBV12-5 NA NA
CASRQGGPKSHLNARLYGYTF TGTGCCAGCCGCCAAGGGGGACCTAAGTCCCACCTAAACGCAAGGCTCTATGGCTACACCTTC TRBJ1-2 TRBV27 NA NA
CASSPRQGTNYGYTF TGTGCCAGCAGCCCTCGACAGGGAACTAACTATGGCTACACCTTC TRBJ1-2 TRBV4-2 NA TRBD1
CASSDRGGALRGYTF TGTGCCAGCAGCGACAGGGGAGGGGCTCTGCGTGGCTACACCTTC TRBJ1-2 TRBV6-2/TRBV6-3 NA TRBD1
CASSIRGPLDEQFF TGTGCCAGTAGTATTCGAGGCCCACTGGACGAGCAGTTCTTC TRBJ2-1 TRBV19 NA NA
CASSQELNTEAFF TGCGCCAGCAGCCAAGAATTGAACACTGAAGCTTTCTTT TRBJ1-1 TRBV4-3 NA NA
CASSHRQGNTEAFF TGCGCCAGCAGCCACCGACAGGGGAACACTGAAGCTTTCTTT TRBJ1-1 TRBV4-1 NA TRBD1
CASSRTVGYTF TGTGCCAGCAGTCGGACTGTTGGCTACACCTTC TRBJ1-2 TRBV2 NA NA
CASSLAGAGQPQHF TGTGCCAGCAGTCTGGCGGGGGCGGGGCAGCCCCAGCATTTT TRBJ1-5 TRBV25-1 NA NA
CASSWGTEAFF TGTGCCAGCAGTTGGGGGACAGAAGCTTTCTTT TRBJ1-1 TRBV12-3/TRBV12-4 NA NA
CASSLEGGRAKNIQYF TGCGCCAGCAGCTTGGAAGGGGGTAGAGCCAAAAACATTCAGTACTTC TRBJ2-4 TRBV5-1 NA NA
CASTMTGWNSNQPQHF TGTGCCAGCACTATGACAGGGTGGAATAGCAATCAGCCCCAGCATTTT TRBJ1-5 TRBV28 NA TRBD1
CASSVGGTSGYEQFF TGTGCCAGCAGCGTAGGTGGGACTAGCGGGTATGAGCAGTTCTTC TRBJ2-1 TRBV9 NA TRBD2
CASSQEDSLNYGYTF TGTGCCAGCAGCCAAGAGGACAGCCTTAACTATGGCTACACCTTC TRBJ1-2 TRBV4-2 few NA
CASSPGQGMVSGANVLTF TGTGCCAGCTCACCAGGACAGGGAATGGTCTCTGGGGCCAACGTCCTGACTTTC TRBJ2-6 TRBV18 NA TRBD1
CASSLAAGAVIGPNSPLHF TGTGCCAGCAGCTTGGCCGCAGGGGCCGTAATAGGACCGAATTCACCCCTCCACTTT TRBJ1-6 TRBV5-1 NA NA
CASSMGQGGEKLFF TGTGCCAGTAGTATGGGACAGGGGGGCGAAAAACTGTTTTTT TRBJ1-4 TRBV19 NA TRBD1